This T cell receptor beta chain was found in a study of blood T cell repertoires in COVID-19. In the study overall: The United States, Italy and Spain were the sources of the acute and convalescent COVID-19 samples. PBMCs, B-cell-depleted T cells, or T cells provided the cDNA or gDNA that made up the material.

In the source study's methods: Amplification from reference gene primers served as the basis for estimated nucleated cell counts. The data were produced by immunoSEQ multiplex PCR, yet TCRdb's version contains in-frame clones alone and is incomplete. V, J and clone size reflect that table, while D and trimming were determined from the DNA. The table includes about 110,000 clones, about 84% detected once. The junction had 2 bases not matched to a gene; V was cut back by 2 bases and J by 1 base. CDR3 length: 15 residues. Germline CDR1 reads MNHEY; CDR2 reads SVGAGI. This clonotype was sampled from a woman aged 60-70 years with acute or convalescent COVID-19. Sequencing was carried out using peripheral blood. J is TRBJ2-3 and V is TRBV6-5; 8 bases align to TRBD2. CDR3 nucleotides: TGTGCCAGCAGTTACAGGCGGGGGGGCACAGATACGCAGTATTTT. Encoded protein: CASSYRRGGTDTQYF.